The text below deals with one T cell receptor beta chain. The ends lost 1 base at V and 8 bases at J; junction bases unmatched: 10. Germline assignment: CDR1 GTSNPN and CDR2 SVGIG (reference sequence). The CDR3 totals 14 residues. These data belong to a study of CD8 T cells in ankylosing spondylitis. Library preparation for TCR beta used quantitative 5'-RACE with molecular barcodes. MiXCR, run by TCRdb on the 5' RACE reads, gives a single entry per CDR3 protein. The sample lists approximately 260,000 distinct CDR3 sequences; around 7.8% were seen once. This sequence originates from a male donor with ankylosing spondylitis or in good health (not recorded which). The sequenced sample was blood, either unsorted or a sorted T cell fraction (not recorded which). The genes are TRBV30 and TRBJ1-2; 7 bases align to TRBD1. DNA of the CDR3: TGTGCCTGGAGTGGACTAGGGGGCGCGTGGGGCTACACCTTC. Residues: CAWSGLGGAWGYTF.